The clone carrying this TCR beta chain was seen once. A Seattle source enrolled patients during active infection and followed them longitudinally. In the original processing: Reference gene primer amplification gave estimated nucleated cell counts. Using immunoSEQ multiplex PCR, the repertoire was profiled, and TCRdb retains in-frame clones only, with some absent. Clone size and V and J calls were adopted from that table, with D and trimming inferred from the DNA. This sample has 400,000 or so clones, with around 89% found just once. The germline V gene encodes CDR1 MNHNY and CDR2 SVGAGI (reference sequence). The CDR3 covers 11 residues. The V and J ends lost 5 bases and 8 bases respectively, with 9 bases between them. This specimen belongs to a study of blood T cell repertoires in COVID-19. Study summary: Acute-phase and convalescent COVID-19 samples originated in the United States, Italy and Spain. Nucleic acid was either cDNA or gDNA, and it came from T cells, B-cell-depleted T cells, or PBMCs.

The source of this sequence is a woman aged 40 to 49 with COVID-19, enrolled during active disease. The chain links TRBV6-6 to TRBJ1-2, with D maybe TRBD1 (5 bases). Sequenced input: peripheral blood. CDR3 in amino acids: CASSNRGGYTF. CDR3 DNA: TGTGCCAGCAGTAACCGGGGGGGCTACACCTTC.